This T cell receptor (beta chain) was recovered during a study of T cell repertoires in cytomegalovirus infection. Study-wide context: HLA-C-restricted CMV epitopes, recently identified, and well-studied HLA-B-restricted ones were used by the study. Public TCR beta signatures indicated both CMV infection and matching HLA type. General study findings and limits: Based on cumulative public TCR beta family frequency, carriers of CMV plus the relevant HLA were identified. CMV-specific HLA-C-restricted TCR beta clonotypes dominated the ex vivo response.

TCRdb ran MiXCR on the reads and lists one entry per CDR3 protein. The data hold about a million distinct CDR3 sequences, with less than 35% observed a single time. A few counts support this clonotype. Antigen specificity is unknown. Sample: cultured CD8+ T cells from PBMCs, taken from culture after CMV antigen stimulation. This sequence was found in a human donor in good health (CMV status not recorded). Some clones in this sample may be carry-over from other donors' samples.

CDR3 in amino acids: CASRSGATQYF. The CDR3 DNA is TGTGCCAGCAGGTCTGGTGCGACCCAGTACTTC. The chain is built from TRBV2 and TRBJ2-5; D unresolved. Trimming cost V 6 bases and J 7 bases, with 9 bases left between them. In germline, CDR1 is SNHLY, CDR2 FYNNEI. This CDR3 contains 11 residues.